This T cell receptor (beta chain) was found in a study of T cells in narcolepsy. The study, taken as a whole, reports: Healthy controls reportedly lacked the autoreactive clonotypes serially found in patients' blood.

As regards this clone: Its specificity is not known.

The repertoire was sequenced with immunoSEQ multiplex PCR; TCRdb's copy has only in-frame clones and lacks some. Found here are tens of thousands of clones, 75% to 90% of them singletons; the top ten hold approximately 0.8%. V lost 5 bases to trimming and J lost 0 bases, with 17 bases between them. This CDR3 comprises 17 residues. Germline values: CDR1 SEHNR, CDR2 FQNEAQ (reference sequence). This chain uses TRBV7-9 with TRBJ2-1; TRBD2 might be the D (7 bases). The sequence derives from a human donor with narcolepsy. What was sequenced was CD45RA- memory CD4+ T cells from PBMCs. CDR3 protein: CASSPWEGGRSYNEQFF. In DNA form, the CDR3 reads TGTGCCAGCAGCCCATGGGAGGGGGGACGCTCCTACAATGAGCAGTTCTTC.